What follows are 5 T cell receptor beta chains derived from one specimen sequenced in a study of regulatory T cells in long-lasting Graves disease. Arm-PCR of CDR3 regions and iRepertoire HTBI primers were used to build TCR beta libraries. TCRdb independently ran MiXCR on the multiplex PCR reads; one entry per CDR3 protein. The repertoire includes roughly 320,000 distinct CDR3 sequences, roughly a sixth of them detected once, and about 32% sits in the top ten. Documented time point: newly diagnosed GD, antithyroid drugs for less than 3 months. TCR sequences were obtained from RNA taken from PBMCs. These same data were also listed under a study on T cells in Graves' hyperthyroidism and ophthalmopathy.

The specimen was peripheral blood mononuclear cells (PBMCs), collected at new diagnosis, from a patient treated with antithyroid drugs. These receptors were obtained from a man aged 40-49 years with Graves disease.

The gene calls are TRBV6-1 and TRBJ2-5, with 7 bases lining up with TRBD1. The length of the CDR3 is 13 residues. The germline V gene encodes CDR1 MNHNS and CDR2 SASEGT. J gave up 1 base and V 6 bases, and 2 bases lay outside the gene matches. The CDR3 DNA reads TGTGCCAGCAGCAGACAGGGCCAAGAGACCCAGTACTTC. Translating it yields CASSRQGQETQYF.

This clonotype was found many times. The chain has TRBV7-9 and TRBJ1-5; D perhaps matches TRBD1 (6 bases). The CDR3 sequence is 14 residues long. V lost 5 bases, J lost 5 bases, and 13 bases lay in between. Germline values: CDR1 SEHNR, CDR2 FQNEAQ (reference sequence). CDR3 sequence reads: CASSPWTADQPQHF. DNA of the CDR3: TGTGCCAGCAGCCCATGGACAGCCGATCAGCCCCAGCATTTT.

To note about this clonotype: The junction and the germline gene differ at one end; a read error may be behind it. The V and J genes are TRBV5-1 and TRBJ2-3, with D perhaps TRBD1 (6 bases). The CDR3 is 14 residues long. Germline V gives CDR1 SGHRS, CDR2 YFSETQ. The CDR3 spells CASSVQGRADTQYF. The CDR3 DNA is TGTGCCAGCAGCGTACAGGGTCGGGCAGATACGCAGTATTTT.

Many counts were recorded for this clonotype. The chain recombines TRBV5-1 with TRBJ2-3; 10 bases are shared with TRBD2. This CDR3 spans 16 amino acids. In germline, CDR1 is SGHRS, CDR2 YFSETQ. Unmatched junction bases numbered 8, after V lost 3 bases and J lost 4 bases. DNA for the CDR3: TGCGCCAGCAGCTCCTCCGGGACTAGCGACTCAGATACGCAGTATTTT. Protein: CASSSSGTSDSDTQYF.

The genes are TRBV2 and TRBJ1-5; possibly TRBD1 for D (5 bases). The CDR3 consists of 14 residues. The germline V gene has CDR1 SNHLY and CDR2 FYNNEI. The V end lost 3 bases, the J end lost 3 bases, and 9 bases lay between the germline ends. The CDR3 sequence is CASSDGGVNQPQHF. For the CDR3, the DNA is TGTGCCAGCAGTGATGGGGGGGTCAATCAGCCCCAGCATTTT.